This note documents a single T cell receptor beta chain sequence. This specimen belongs to a study of shared clonotypes between healthy human individuals. The germline CDR1 and CDR2 sequences are SGHDT and YYEEEE. The V end lost 3 bases, the J end lost 4 bases, and 13 bases lay between the germline ends. This CDR3 is 14 amino acids long. Cells designated naive CD8 were CD45RO-negative and were positively selected for CCR7, with terminally differentiated effector memory CD45RA+ cells excluded. Assay: immunoSEQ multiplex PCR; the TCRdb copy retains only in-frame clones and omits some. This sample yields about 2 million clones, of which about 94% are seen a single time; 1.1% belongs to the top ten.

This sequence was found in a man between 18 and 35 years old in good health. Sequencing used naive CD8+ T cells sorted from blood. The chain employs TRBV5-6 and TRBJ1-2; D gene uncertain. This chain's CDR3 is CASSSTLEGYGYTF. The CDR3 region has the DNA TGTGCCAGCAGCTCGACCCTGGAGGGCTATGGCTACACCTTC.